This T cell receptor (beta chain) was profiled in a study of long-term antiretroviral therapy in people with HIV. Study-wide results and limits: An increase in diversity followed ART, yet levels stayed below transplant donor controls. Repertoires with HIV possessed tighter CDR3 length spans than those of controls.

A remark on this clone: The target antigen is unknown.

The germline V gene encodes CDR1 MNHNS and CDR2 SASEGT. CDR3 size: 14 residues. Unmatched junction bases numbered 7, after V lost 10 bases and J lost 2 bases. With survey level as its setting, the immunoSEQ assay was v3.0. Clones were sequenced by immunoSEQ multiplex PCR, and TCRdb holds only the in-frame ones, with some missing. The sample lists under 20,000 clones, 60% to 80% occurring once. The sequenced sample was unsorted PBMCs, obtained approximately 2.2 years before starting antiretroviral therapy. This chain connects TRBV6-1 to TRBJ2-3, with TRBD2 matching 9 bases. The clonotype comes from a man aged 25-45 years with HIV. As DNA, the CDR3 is TGTGCCACCCTCCTAGCGGGGACCACAGATACGCAGTATTTT. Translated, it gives CATLLAGTTDTQYF.